Below, 31 T cell receptor beta chains from the same sample are listed, as sequenced in a study of T cells in Graves' hyperthyroidism and ophthalmopathy. There were TCR beta CDR3 regions amplified from RNA transcripts. The primer set for the first-round RT-PCR of the TCR CDR3 was HTBI. TCRdb ran MiXCR on the multiplex PCR reads and lists one entry per CDR3 protein. The sample lists some 510,000 distinct CDR3 sequences; 35% to 55% were seen once. The source material was peripheral blood or thyroid tissue (not recorded which). All receptors come from a woman aged 18-29 years with Graves' hyperthyroidism.

About this clonotype itself: At one boundary the junction diverges from the germline segment, which might be a read error. The chain employs TRBV29-1 and TRBJ1-1; a possible D gene is TRBD1 (5 bases). This CDR3 comprises 14 residues. CDR1 is SQVTM, CDR2 ANQGSEA, per germline. CDR3 nucleotides: TGCAGCGTTGATGCCGGCGCCGGGGGATTTCTCCTCTCCTTT. It encodes CSVDAGAGGFLLSF.

The rearrangement uses TRBV20-1 and TRBJ2-7; D is undetermined. The CDR3 is made up of 13 amino acids. The V and J ends lost 5 bases and 2 bases respectively, with 13 bases between them. The germline CDR1 and CDR2 sequences are DFQATT and SNEGSKA (reference sequence). The CDR3 is CSALRAYTYEQYF. The CDR3 DNA reads TGCAGTGCTCTGAGAGCGTATACCTACGAGCAGTACTTC.

This clonotype has a handful of counts. This CDR3 reads CASTPRGALQPQHF. The CDR3 DNA is TGTGCCAGCACCCCCCGAGGGGCTCTTCAGCCCCAGCATTTT. This chain connects TRBV2 to TRBJ1-5, with a tentative D call TRBD1 (5 bases). Germline V gene data show CDR1 as SNHLY and CDR2 as FYNNEI. There are 14 residues in the CDR3. V was cut by 7 bases and J by 6 bases, with 16 bases left in between.

This clonotype was seen repeatedly, ten times or more. The V and J genes are TRBV10-3 and TRBJ2-7; no clear D gene. The CDR3 totals 15 residues. Germline lookup yields CDR1 ENHRY and CDR2 SYGVKD. V dropped 3 bases and J dropped 0 bases, with 12 bases sitting between them. CDR3 residues: CAISEGSESSYEQYF. CDR3 sequence (DNA): TGTGCCATCAGTGAAGGCAGCGAGAGCTCCTACGAGCAGTACTTC.

As for this clonotype: This may be a read error, as it is one base from a much larger clone. The rearrangement links TRBV7-2 to TRBJ2-5; a weak D match, TRBD1 (9 bases). The CDR3 length is 16 residues. Germline V lookup: CDR1 SGHTA, CDR2 FQGNSA. The germline V and J ends were trimmed by 8 bases and 5 bases, with 24 bases remaining between them. CDR3 protein: CASDKVAGQGGETQYF. The DNA for the CDR3 is TGTGCCAGCGACAAAGTAGCGGGACAGGGAGGGGAGACCCAGTACTTC.

This clonotype was seen at least ten times. The chain recombines TRBV29-1 with TRBJ1-1; a weak D match, TRBD1 (6 bases). The CDR3 extends over 11 amino acids. V was cut by 6 bases and J by 8 bases, with 13 bases left in between. Germline V gene lookup returns CDR1 SQVTM and CDR2 ANQGSEA. The CDR3 loop is CSVAGGGEAFF. CDR3 bases: TGCAGCGTGGCCGGAGGGGGGGAAGCTTTCTTT.

A few counts support this clonotype. The rearrangement joins TRBV25-1 to TRBJ1-1; D gene unclear. This CDR3 spans 14 amino acids. V lost 1 base and J 1 base, leaving 7 bases between the germline ends. Germline V CDR1 and CDR2: MGHDK, SYGVNS. CDR3 sequence reads: CASSEWASNTEAFF. The CDR3 DNA reads as TGTGCCAGCAGTGAATGGGCCTCGAACACTGAAGCTTTCTTT.

The rearrangement uses TRBV2 and TRBJ1-6, with 9 bases lining up with TRBD1. The CDR3 runs 17 residues. Trimming removed 4 bases from V and 8 bases from J; junction bases left unmatched: 12. Germline V CDR1 and CDR2: SNHLY, FYNNEI. In DNA, the CDR3 is TGTGCCAGCAGTGGAGAACAGGGGGCGCGAGCGGATTCACCCCTCCACTTT. Its translation: CASSGEQGARADSPLHF.

On this clonotype: A junction end diverges from the germline sequence, so it may reflect a read error. The chain uses TRBV11-1 and TRBJ1-5; D uncertain. The CDR3 consists of 17 residues. Germline CDR1 is SGHAT and CDR2 is FQDESV (reference sequence). In nucleotides, the CDR3 is TGTGCCAGCAGCTCCGTCTCAACACTCTATAGCAGTCAGCCCCAGCATTTT. It specifies CASSSVSTLYSSQPQHF. The complete variable domain, with remaining parts taken from reference TRBV11-1 and TRBJ1-5, reads EAEVAQSPRYKITEKSQAVAFWCDPISGHATLYWYRQILGQGPELLVQFQDESVVDDSQLPKDRFSAERLKGVDSTLKIQPAELGDSAMYLCASSSVSTLYSSQPQHFGDGTRLSIL.

The chain joins TRBV7-8 to TRBJ1-1; TRBD1 might be the D (5 bases). The CDR3 spans 13 residues. V lost 5 bases and J lost 12, with 19 bases in between. Germline CDR1 SGHVS, CDR2 FQNEAQ. The CDR3, as DNA: TGTGCCAGCAGCGAAACGGGACGTGGTAGGCCTTTCTTT. Its protein is CASSETGRGRPFF.

This chain uses TRBV20-1 with TRBJ1-2; D is ambiguous. The CDR3 extends over 12 amino acids. V lost 8 bases and J 3 bases, leaving 13 bases between the germline ends. CDR1 DFQATT and CDR2 SNEGSKA come from the germline V gene (reference sequence). CDR3 coding DNA: TGCAGTCCCAAAGACACAGACTATGGCTACACCTTC. Its translation is CSPKDTDYGYTF.

This clonotype was found many times. The chain uses TRBV29-1 and TRBJ1-1; a possible D gene is TRBD1 (5 bases). This CDR3 is 13 amino acids long. V was cut by 4 bases and J by 3 bases, with 12 bases left in between. Germline CDR1 and CDR2: SQVTM and ANQGSEA. CDR3 residues: CSVVGRDHTEAFF. CDR3 bases: TGCAGCGTTGTGGGCAGGGATCACACTGAAGCTTTCTTT.

V and J are TRBV15 and TRBJ2-1, with D tentatively TRBD1 (6 bases). Trimming stripped 1 base from V and 14 bases from J, with 12 bases between. The CDR3 totals 12 residues. Germline CDR1 LNHNV, CDR2 YYDKDF (reference sequence). CDR3 protein: CATSRGGQGEFF. The CDR3 DNA sequence: TGTGCCACCAGCAGAGGGGGGCAGGGAGAGTTCTTC.

This clonotype was found many times. The chain links TRBV10-3 to TRBJ2-7; maybe TRBD2 (6 bases). There are 16 residues in the CDR3. V was shortened by 1 base and J by 2 bases, with 15 bases between the two germline ends. The germline V gene has CDR1 ENHRY and CDR2 SYGVKD. The CDR3 spells CAISEWEARGPYEQYF. In DNA, the CDR3 is TGTGCCATCAGTGAGTGGGAGGCGCGTGGGCCCTACGAGCAGTACTTC.

The chain combines TRBV19 with TRBJ2-7, with TRBD2 as a possible D gene (5 bases). The CDR3 totals 15 residues. Trimming took off 6 bases at V and 3 bases at J, with 18 bases between the two ends. CDR1 is LNHDA and CDR2 is SQIVND in the germline V gene (reference sequence). The CDR3 region has the DNA TGTGCCAGTAGGGAGGAGTCGGAAGATTTCTACGAGCAGTACTTC. Its translation is CASREESEDFYEQYF.

The chain links TRBV14 to TRBJ1-1; D possibly corresponds to TRBD1 (6 bases). The V gene lost 0 bases and the J gene lost 10 bases, with 18 bases spanning the gap. Germline CDR1 and CDR2: SGHDN and FVKESK. CDR3 length equals 15 residues. The CDR3 loop is CASSQEGGPLMGAFF. The CDR3 nucleotides read TGTGCCAGCAGCCAAGAAGGGGGACCCCTCATGGGAGCTTTCTTT.

The table lists this clonotype with many counts. The CDR3 DNA sequence: TGTGCCAGCGGTAGCGGACAGGGGGAAGGTCAGCCCCAGCATTTT. As protein: CASGSGQGEGQPQHF. The V gene is TRBV2, the J gene TRBJ1-5; 10 nucleotides agree with TRBD1. The CDR3 runs to 15 residues. J gave up 6 bases and V 8 bases, and 10 bases lay outside the gene matches. CDR1 SNHLY and CDR2 FYNNEI come from the germline V gene.

Relative to its sample, this clonotype is medium-sized. V is TRBV7-9 and J is TRBJ2-7; 10 positions agree with TRBD1. The V and J ends lost 5 bases and 5 bases, in that order; junction bases with no gene match: 9. Germline-derived CDR1 and CDR2 are SEHNR and FQNEAQ (reference sequence). The CDR3 is made up of 15 amino acids. CDR3 nucleotides: TGTGCCAGCAGCCAAGATGAGACAGGGGGCAACGAGCAGTACTTC. It translates to CASSQDETGGNEQYF.

The J gene is TRBJ1-1, the V gene TRBV7-9, with D perhaps TRBD1 (6 bases). This CDR3 contains 15 residues. V was pared by 5 bases and J by 2 bases, with 15 bases between. Per germline, CDR1 SEHNR and CDR2 FQNEAQ (reference sequence). The CDR3 DNA is TGTGCCAGCAGCGCGCAGGGGTTCTTCAACACTGAAGCTTTCTTT. It is translated as CASSAQGFFNTEAFF.

Remarks on this clonotype: A read error may account for a junction end that differs from germline. The gene calls are TRBV7-2 and TRBJ2-7; possible D gene TRBD2, 5 bases. This CDR3 region has 13 residues. Germline CDR1 is SGHTA and CDR2 is FQGNSA. The CDR3 spells CASSDAGTGELYF. DNA of the CDR3: TGTGCCAGCAGTGACGCGGGCACCGGGGAGCTGTACTTC.

This rearrangement joins TRBV11-2 to TRBJ1-2; the D gene is possibly TRBD1 (5 bases). Germline V gene lookup returns CDR1 SGHAT and CDR2 FQNNGV. This CDR3 is 18 amino acids long. The V end was cut by 4 bases, the J end by 8 bases, with 29 bases between. CDR3: CASSSVYLGQPFSSGYTF. For the CDR3, the DNA is TGTGCCAGCAGCTCAGTATATTTGGGGCAACCTTTTTCGTCAGGCTACACCTTC.

This sequence joins TRBV9 and TRBJ2-7; unclear D gene. Per germline, CDR1 SGDLS and CDR2 YYNGEE. Trimming pared 2 bases from V and 0 bases from J, leaving 9 bases between. The CDR3 consists of 14 residues. This CDR3 is CASSVSPVSYEQYF. CDR3 coding DNA: TGTGCCAGCAGCGTTTCACCTGTCTCCTACGAGCAGTACTTC.

This chain uses TRBV2 with TRBJ1-2; D ambiguous. Looked up from germline, CDR1 is SNHLY and CDR2 is FYNNEI. This CDR3 spans 10 amino acids. The germline V and J ends were trimmed by 6 bases and 8 bases, with 7 bases remaining between them. In nucleotides, the CDR3 is TGTGCCAGCAGAACTGGAGGCTACACCTTC. Translating gives CASRTGGYTF.

The CDR3 sequence is CASSLDGVGGMETQYF. CDR3 DNA: TGTGCCAGCAGCTTAGACGGCGTGGGCGGGATGGAGACCCAGTACTTC. The chain has TRBV7-2 and TRBJ2-5; perhaps TRBD2 as D (6 bases). Per the germline V gene, CDR1 is SGHTA and CDR2 is FQGNSA. V was trimmed by 1 base and J by 5 bases, leaving 17 bases between them. The CDR3 is 16 residues long.

This chain uses TRBV20-1 with TRBJ1-2; D remains ambiguous. The CDR3 spans 14 residues. Between the trimmed V and J ends, which lost 2 bases and 0 bases, there was a span of 10 bases. The germline V gene has CDR1 DFQATT and CDR2 SNEGSKA (reference sequence). The CDR3, as DNA: TGCAGTGCTAGAACAGACGCCCCTAACTATGGCTACACCTTC. Its translation: CSARTDAPNYGYTF.

The V call is TRBV7-9, the J call TRBJ1-1; D ambiguous. Germline CDR1 is SEHNR and CDR2 is FQNEAQ (reference sequence). This CDR3 is built from 14 residues. The V end lost 2 bases, the J end lost 3 bases, and 10 bases lay between the germline ends. CDR3 DNA sequence: TGTGCCAGCAGCTTAAATGGGGAGGACACTGAAGCTTTCTTT. This translates into CASSLNGEDTEAFF.

In this sample, this clonotype turned up many times. The V and J genes are TRBV7-3 and TRBJ1-2; possible D gene TRBD1, 6 bases. Trimming removed 5 bases from V and 2 bases from J, with 15 bases in between. CDR1 SGHTA and CDR2 FQGTGA come from the germline V gene. This CDR3 comprises 15 residues. CDR3 loop: CASSQNPTGNYGYTF. Here the CDR3 DNA reads TGTGCCAGCAGCCAAAATCCTACAGGGAACTATGGCTACACCTTC.

The rearrangement uses TRBV29-1 and TRBJ1-1; D gene unclear. Trimming shortened V by 8 bases and J by 0 bases, and 22 bases separated the two germline ends. The CDR3 has 16 residues. CDR1 and CDR2 (germline): SQVTM, ANQGSEA. The CDR3: CSSPSDPSRLNTEAFF. CDR3 DNA sequence: TGCAGCAGCCCAAGCGACCCCTCTCGCCTGAACACTGAAGCTTTCTTT.

A word on this clonotype: A much larger clone is a single base away; this may be a read error. This chain links TRBV2 with TRBJ1-3; D is possibly TRBD1 (5 bases). Germline V gene lookup returns CDR1 SNHLY and CDR2 FYNNEI. This CDR3 has 15 amino acids. The V end lost 10 bases, the J end lost 1 base, and 17 bases lay between the germline ends. This chain's CDR3 is CATKTAAESGNTIYF. The DNA of the CDR3 is TGTGCCACCAAGACAGCCGCCGAGTCTGGAAACACCATATATTTT.

This rearrangement joins TRBV29-1 to TRBJ2-5, with 9 nucleotides matching TRBD1. This CDR3 comprises 13 residues. Germline CDR1 SQVTM, CDR2 ANQGSEA. Unmatched junction bases numbered 3, after V lost 6 bases and J lost 1 base. This chain's CDR3 is CSVETGGQETQYF. CDR3 nucleotide sequence: TGCAGCGTGGAGACAGGGGGCCAAGAGACCCAGTACTTC.

This clonotype was seen many times. The V gene is TRBV7-2, the J gene TRBJ1-4, with 10 bases identical to TRBD1. There are 15 residues in the CDR3. V shed 5 bases, J shed 8 bases, and the junction held 8 bases outside the gene matches. Germline CDR1 SGHTA, CDR2 FQGNSA. As DNA, the CDR3 is TGTGCCAGCAGCACCCCGGGACAGGGGAGAGAAAAACTGTTTTTT. It codes for CASSTPGQGREKLFF.